This T cell receptor (beta chain) is drawn from a study of Ad26.COV2.S vaccination and SARS-CoV-2 variants. The V end was cut by 0 bases, the J end by 4 bases, with 19 bases between. The germline CDR1 and CDR2 sequences are SGDLS and YYNGEE. This CDR3 is built from 17 residues. As to treatment: 15 to 20 received Ad26.COV2.S at low or high dose, single or two shots; 5 received placebo; per-sample allocation not given. It was on day 63 after the first vaccine or placebo injection that samples were taken. The study used a vaccine consisting of an Ad26 vector that expressed Wuhan-strain SARS-CoV-2 spike. The repertoire was sequenced with immunoSEQ multiplex PCR; TCRdb's copy has only in-frame clones and lacks some. The data contain about 480,000 clones, around 88% of them singletons.

The sample in question was peripheral blood, obtained in a trial of Ad26.COV2.S vaccine versus placebo. This TCR came from a person between 18 and 65 years old who received the Ad26.COV2.S COVID-19 vaccine or a placebo. The J gene is TRBJ2-5, the V gene TRBV9; D remains ambiguous. The chain's CDR3 is CASSVGWVTSWRETQYF. The CDR3 DNA follows: TGTGCCAGCAGCGTAGGGTGGGTAACATCTTGGCGAGAGACCCAGTACTTC. The whole variable domain, filled in from reference TRBV9 and TRBJ2-5, reads DSGVTQTPKHLITATGQRVTLRCSPRSGDLSVYWYQQSLDQGLQFLIQYYNGEERAKGNILERFSAQQFPDLHSELNLSSLELGDSALYFCASSVGWVTSWRETQYFGPGTRLLVL.